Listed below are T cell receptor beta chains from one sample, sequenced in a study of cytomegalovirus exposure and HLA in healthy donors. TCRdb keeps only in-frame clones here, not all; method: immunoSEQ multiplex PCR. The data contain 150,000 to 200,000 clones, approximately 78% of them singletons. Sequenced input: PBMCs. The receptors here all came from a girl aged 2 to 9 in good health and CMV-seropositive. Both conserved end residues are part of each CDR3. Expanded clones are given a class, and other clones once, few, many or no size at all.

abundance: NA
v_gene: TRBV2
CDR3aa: CASSEDTGGTGELFF

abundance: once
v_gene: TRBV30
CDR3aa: CAWEPGSGANVLTF

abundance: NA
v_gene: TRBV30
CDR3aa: CAWSEGLRPDTQYF

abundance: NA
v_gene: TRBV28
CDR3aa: CASSLFLTGGQPQHF

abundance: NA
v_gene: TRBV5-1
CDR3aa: CASSYRGDSNQPQHF

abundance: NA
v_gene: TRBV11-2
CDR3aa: CASSSQGARGYTF

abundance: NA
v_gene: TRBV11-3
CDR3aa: CASSEGQTNTEAFF

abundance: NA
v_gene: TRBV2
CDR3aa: CASRSRGETEAFF

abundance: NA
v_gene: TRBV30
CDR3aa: CAWRRLAGAGELFF

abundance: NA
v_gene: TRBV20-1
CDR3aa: CSAGVTEAFF

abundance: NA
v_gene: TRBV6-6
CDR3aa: CASSYRDEQYF

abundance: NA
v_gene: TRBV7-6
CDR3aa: CASSSSGLPDGQYF

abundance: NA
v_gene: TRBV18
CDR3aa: CASSRESNQPQHF

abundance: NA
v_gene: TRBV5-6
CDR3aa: CASSLLGGTNEKLFF

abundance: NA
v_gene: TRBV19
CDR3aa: CASSMLRFPGNTEAFF

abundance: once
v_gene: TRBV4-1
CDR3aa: CASSLRDRGKEQYF

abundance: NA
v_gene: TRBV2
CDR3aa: CASRTGIRTEAFF

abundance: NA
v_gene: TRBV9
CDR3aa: CASSPDPGMDYGYTF

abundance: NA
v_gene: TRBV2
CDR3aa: CASTSSGRTNTGELFF

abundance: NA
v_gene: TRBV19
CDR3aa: CASSPGQGLIVTYNEQFF

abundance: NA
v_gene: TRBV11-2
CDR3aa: CASSLEVLGQGNREQYF

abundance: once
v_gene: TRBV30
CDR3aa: CAWTSGQGSDTQYF

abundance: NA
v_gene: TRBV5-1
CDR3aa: CASSLGSGVTGELFF

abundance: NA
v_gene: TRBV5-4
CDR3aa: CASSRQPQGPSYNEQFF

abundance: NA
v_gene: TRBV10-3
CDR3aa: CAISPGGGNQPQHF

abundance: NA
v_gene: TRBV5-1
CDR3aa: CASSLSNSDGSTEAFF

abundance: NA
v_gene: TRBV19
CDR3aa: CASRQSGQGSYEQYF

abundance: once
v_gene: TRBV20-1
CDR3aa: CSASLTEAFF

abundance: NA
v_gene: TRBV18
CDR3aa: CASHGGAGNTIYF

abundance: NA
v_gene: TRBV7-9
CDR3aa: CASSLTRRETYNEQFF

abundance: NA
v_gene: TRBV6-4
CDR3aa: CATRPSGSDTQYF

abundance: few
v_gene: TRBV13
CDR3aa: CASSAGTGRGREAFF

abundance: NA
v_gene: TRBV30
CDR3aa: CAWKTLSHNEQFF

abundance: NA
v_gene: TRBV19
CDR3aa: CASSIDISVNTQYF

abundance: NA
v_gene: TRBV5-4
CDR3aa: CASSPSSGYEQYF

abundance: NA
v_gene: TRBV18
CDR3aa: CASSPRTGTGSGNTIYF

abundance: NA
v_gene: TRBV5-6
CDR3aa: CASSSFLVGTANEKLFF

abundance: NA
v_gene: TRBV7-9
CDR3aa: CASSFTGYEQYF

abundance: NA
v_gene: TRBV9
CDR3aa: CASSVKGAPYNEQFF

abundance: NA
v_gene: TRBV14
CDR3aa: CASSQRAFRGPSGNTIYF

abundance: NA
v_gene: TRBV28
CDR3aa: CASSEYGGELFF

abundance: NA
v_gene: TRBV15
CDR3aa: CATGVMGANTGELFF

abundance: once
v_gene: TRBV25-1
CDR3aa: CASSAGTGRMNSHEQYF

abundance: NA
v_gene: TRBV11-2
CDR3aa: CASSLASGRAGDTQYF

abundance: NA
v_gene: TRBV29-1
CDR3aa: CSVDKGIEAFF

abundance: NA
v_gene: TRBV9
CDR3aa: CASREAGAGTGELFF

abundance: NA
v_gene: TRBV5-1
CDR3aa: CASSRQGRAEAFF

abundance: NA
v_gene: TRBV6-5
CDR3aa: CASRRTVGNTIYF

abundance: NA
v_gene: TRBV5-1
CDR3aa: CASSPWTSGSYGYEQYF

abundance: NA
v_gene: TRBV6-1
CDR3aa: CAGADVGGSYEQYF

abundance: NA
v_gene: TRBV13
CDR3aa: CASSPRVRDRGLNSGNTIYF

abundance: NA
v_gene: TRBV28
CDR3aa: CASSLPGQKHIQYF

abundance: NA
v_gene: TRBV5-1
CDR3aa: CASSLSTGHQPQHF

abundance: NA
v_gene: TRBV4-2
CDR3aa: CASSQLEGAGAYEQYF

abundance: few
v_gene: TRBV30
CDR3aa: CAWSGSTSGSADTQYF